The 8 T cell receptor beta chains below all came from one sample that was sequenced in a study of T cell changes during pregnancy in multiple sclerosis. Here immunoSEQ multiplex PCR was the method, and the copy in TCRdb shows in-frame clones only, minus some. The data contain more than 95,000 clones, almost 95% of them singletons. This sample comprised peripheral blood, obtained after pregnancy. The receptors originated from a female donor with multiple sclerosis, enrolled in a pregnancy study.

The chain combines TRBV5-1 with TRBJ1-2; TRBD1 might be the D (5 bases). The CDR3 loop spans 14 amino acids. Germline V gene data show CDR1 as SGHRS and CDR2 as YFSETQ. V dropped 5 bases and J dropped 9 bases, with 20 bases sitting between them. Here the CDR3 DNA reads TGCGCCAGCAGAGGGGAAGTTCTAACTCGAAGCTACACCTTC. Amino acid sequence: CASRGEVLTRSYTF.

CDR3 residues: CASSHNLGQGAEGYGYTF. As DNA, the CDR3 is TGCGCCAGCAGTCACAATCTGGGACAGGGGGCGGAGGGCTATGGCTACACCTTC. J is TRBJ1-2 and V is TRBV23-1, with TRBD1 matching 12 bases. TRBV23-1 is noted as an ORF with a role that remains uncertain. Germline trimming cut 3 bases from V and 4 bases from J; bases unmatched to any gene: 12. The CDR3 has 18 amino acids.

J is TRBJ2-5 and V is TRBV2; D is possibly TRBD1 (6 bases). V shed 6 bases and J shed 5 bases, with 13 bases lying between them. CDR1 and CDR2 (germline): SNHLY, FYNNEI. The CDR3 contains 13 residues. The chain's CDR3 is CASRIQGPETQYF. The CDR3 region has the DNA TGTGCCAGCAGAATACAGGGTCCGGAGACCCAGTACTTC.

The rearrangement uses TRBV27 and TRBJ1-1, with a tentative D call TRBD1 (5 bases). The CDR3 runs to 16 residues. Germline V gives CDR1 MNHEY, CDR2 SMNVEV (reference sequence). With 3 bases removed from V and 8 bases from J, the gap between germline ends came to 22 bases. CDR3 residues: CASSFSKGHRSAEAFF. In DNA, the CDR3 is TGTGCCAGCAGTTTCTCTAAAGGACATCGATCTGCAGAAGCTTTCTTT.

The chain is built from TRBV9 and TRBJ2-1, with a possible D match to TRBD2 (6 bases). V dropped 3 bases and J dropped 7 bases, with 8 bases sitting between them. The germline CDR1 and CDR2 sequences are SGDLS and YYNGEE. The CDR3 is made up of 12 amino acids. The CDR3, as DNA: TGTGCCAGCAGCGCCAGCGGGAATGAGCAGTTCTTC. Its translation: CASSASGNEQFF.

This clone is a singleton in its sample. The chain links TRBV27 to TRBJ2-7, with TRBD1 matching 7 bases. The germline V gene encodes CDR1 MNHEY and CDR2 SMNVEV (reference sequence). This CDR3 has 17 residues. The V gene end was trimmed by 1 base and the J gene end by 2 bases; junction bases not matched to a gene: 11. In DNA, the CDR3 is TGTGCCAGCAGTTTATTTATTGTTGGTCAGGGGGCCTACGAGCAGTACTTC. It codes for CASSLFIVGQGAYEQYF.

This chain uses TRBV7-9 with TRBJ2-1; D might be TRBD2 (6 bases). Between the trimmed V and J ends, which lost 0 bases and 6 bases, there was a span of 18 bases. Germline assignment: CDR1 SEHNR and CDR2 FQNEAQ (reference sequence). This CDR3 has 17 amino acids. CDR3 sequence reads: CASSLALATRRANEQFF. DNA for the CDR3: TGTGCCAGCAGCTTAGCGCTAGCGACCCGTCGGGCCAATGAGCAGTTCTTC.

V and J are TRBV30 and TRBJ2-1; TRBD2 matches 11 bases. This CDR3 spans 15 amino acids. J lost 4 bases, V lost 2 bases, and 4 bases had no gene match. Germline V gene lookup returns CDR1 GTSNPN and CDR2 SVGIG (reference sequence). Here the CDR3 reads CAWSPGTSGYNEQFF. In DNA, the CDR3 is TGTGCCTGGAGTCCCGGGACTAGCGGATACAATGAGCAGTTCTTC.